This T cell receptor beta chain was obtained from a study of T cells after yellow fever vaccination. Study details: With SMART-Seq v4 Ultra Low Input, the fractions containing low cell numbers were prepared.

This clonotype was picked up a small number of times. Its antigen remains unidentified. Points from the study as a whole: Booster sampling recovered most clones from primary vaccination (around 97% CD4, around 90% CD8).

The germline V gene has CDR1 SNHLY and CDR2 FYNNEI. Trimming removed 2 bases from V and 7 bases from J, with 11 bases in between. This CDR3 region has 13 residues. They built TCR cDNA with 5'RACE template switching, a step that put in a universal primer site and UMIs. TCRdb ran MiXCR on the 5' RACE reads and lists one entry per CDR3 protein. The repertoire includes under 350,000 distinct CDR3 sequences, roughly 4% of them detected once, and around 23% sits in the top ten. This clonotype was sampled from a man between 18 and 35 years old who received the YFV17D yellow fever vaccine. The specimen comprised PBMCs, sampled 5 days after the yellow fever booster vaccination. The chain couples TRBV2 to TRBJ1-1; D gene ambiguous. The CDR3 DNA reads as TGTGCCAGCAGTGAAAATTTCCGGGGTGAAGCTTTCTTT. Translation gives CASSENFRGEAFF. The entire variable domain, with the rest obtained from reference TRBV2 and TRBJ1-1, is as follows: EPEVTQTPSHQVTQMGQEVILRCVPISNHLYFYWYRQILGQKVEFLVSFYNNEISEKSEIFDDQFSVERPDGSNFTLKIRSTKLEDSAMYFCASSENFRGEAFFGQGTRLTVV.